This T cell receptor (beta chain) comes out of a study of metastatic and nonmetastatic thyroid tumors. Study-level information: The authors compared repertoires across blood and tumor or nodule tissue from malignant and benign thyroid patients. Findings and limits, study-wide: Benign nodules were reported to have significantly lower TCR beta diversity than malignant thyroid tumors, in blood and tumor.

Comments on this clone: What it recognizes is unknown.

Germline V gives CDR1 GTSNPN, CDR2 SVGIG (reference sequence). The CDR3 sequence is 15 residues long. The ends were cut back, 2 bases at V and 6 bases at J, with 20 bases in the middle. Patients were all untreated before their thyroid surgery. Under the authors' procedure: A distant-metastasis classifier for papillary thyroid cancer was built using CDR3 differences across clinicopathological groups. MiXCR re-clonotyped the PCR reads for TCRdb. TCRdb's processing, not the authors', yielded these V and J calls. The profile covers tens of thousands of clones, with approximately 18% appearing a single time and 5% to 8% taken by the ten largest.

The chain couples TRBV30 to TRBJ2-7; D is perhaps TRBD1 or TRBD2 (6 bases each). Sequences were obtained from blood. The TCR sequence derives from a male donor with papillary thyroid cancer or a benign thyroid nodule (not recorded which). Some clones in this sample may be carry-over from other donors' samples. The CDR3 region is CAWSRRGVQNGEQYF. The CDR3 nucleotides read TGTGCCTGGAGTAGGAGGGGGGTACAAAATGGCGAGCAGTACTTC.